The TCR beta chain under discussion was sequenced for a study of blood T cell repertoires in COVID-19. In terms of age and location, participants ranged from roughly 18 to 90 years and lived in approximately 24 US areas. Cohort allocation depended upon clinical history that participants reported. The CDR3 has 17 residues. Germline CDR1 reads MGHRA; CDR2 reads YSYEKL. V lost 0 bases and J lost 4, with 18 bases in between. The repertoire was sequenced with immunoSEQ multiplex PCR; TCRdb's copy has only in-frame clones and lacks some. This sample carries some 380,000 clones, about 90% of them seen once, and the ten largest clones take under 1.5%.

The sequenced sample was PBMCs or T cells enriched from blood (not recorded which). The chain combines TRBV4-1 with TRBJ1-2; D gene uncertain. The sequence derives from a man younger than 45 who had recovered from COVID-19. The CDR3 here is CASSQEGDGVGSYGYTF. The CDR3 nucleotides are TGCGCCAGCAGCCAAGAGGGCGACGGGGTGGGGTCCTATGGCTACACCTTC.